This section outlines one T cell receptor (beta chain) sequence together with its context. The antigen is undetermined. These data originate in a study of shared clonotypes between healthy human individuals. Study background: Each donor's CD4 naive and CD4 memory cells filled three plates apiece, CD8 naive two, and CD8 memory one. Study conclusions and caveats: Donor scarcity curtailed the genetic and exposure-history diversity represented herein.

CD8 cells classed as naive were CD45RO-negative and positively selected for CCR7, excluding terminally differentiated effector memory CD45RA+ cells. Recent acute infections and vaccinations were absent in the healthy HIV-negative adult donors. There were only Caucasian adults among the donors, and all lived in Nashville, Tennessee. The germline CDR1 and CDR2 sequences are MGHRA and YSYEKL. V shed 2 bases, J shed 2 bases, and the junction held 2 bases outside the gene matches. The CDR3 is 16 amino acids. TCRdb's copy holds only in-frame clones and misses some; the assay was immunoSEQ multiplex PCR. This sample carries 630,000 or so clones, 98% of them seen once, and the ten largest clones take 0.25% to 0.35%.

The chain uses TRBV4-1 and TRBJ2-1, with 11 positions matching TRBD2. This TCR was sampled from a man aged 30-40 years in good health. Sequencing input: naive CD8+ T cells sorted from blood. The CDR3 DNA follows: TGCGCCAGCAGCCAACTAGCGGGAGGAACCTACAATGAGCAGTTCTTC. Protein product: CASSQLAGGTYNEQFF.